The present TCR beta chain was sequenced within a study of shared clonotypes between healthy human individuals. Study details: CD4 naive and CD4 memory each took three plates per donor, while CD8 naive took two and CD8 memory one. Regarding the study as a whole: Sample collection involved blood only; tissue repertoires are likely different.

As regards this clone: Its matching antigen is unknown.

The assay was run at deep level. Some clones are missing from TCRdb's copy, which holds only in-frame ones; the method was immunoSEQ multiplex PCR. The table includes 2 million to 2.5 million clones, roughly 94% detected once. Germline CDR1 SGHTA, CDR2 FQGNSA. V dropped 5 bases and J dropped 8 bases, with 18 bases sitting between them. The CDR3 totals 14 residues. Material: naive CD4+ T cells sorted from blood. As for subset: CD45RA+ positively selected. This chain links TRBV7-2 with TRBJ1-2, with D possibly matching TRBD1 (5 bases). This TCR derives from a man in his late teens or twenties in good health. As DNA, the CDR3 is TGTGCCAGCAGCCCACCGGGGCGGCGGGAGGGCTACACCTTC. It is translated as CASSPPGRREGYTF. Based on the CDR3 plus reference TRBV7-2 and TRBJ1-2, the full variable domain is GAGVSQSPSNKVTEKGKDVELRCDPISGHTALYWYRQSLGQGLEFLIYFQGNSAPDKSGLPSDRFSAERTGGSVSTLTIQRTQQEDSAVYLCASSPPGRREGYTFGSGTRLTVV.